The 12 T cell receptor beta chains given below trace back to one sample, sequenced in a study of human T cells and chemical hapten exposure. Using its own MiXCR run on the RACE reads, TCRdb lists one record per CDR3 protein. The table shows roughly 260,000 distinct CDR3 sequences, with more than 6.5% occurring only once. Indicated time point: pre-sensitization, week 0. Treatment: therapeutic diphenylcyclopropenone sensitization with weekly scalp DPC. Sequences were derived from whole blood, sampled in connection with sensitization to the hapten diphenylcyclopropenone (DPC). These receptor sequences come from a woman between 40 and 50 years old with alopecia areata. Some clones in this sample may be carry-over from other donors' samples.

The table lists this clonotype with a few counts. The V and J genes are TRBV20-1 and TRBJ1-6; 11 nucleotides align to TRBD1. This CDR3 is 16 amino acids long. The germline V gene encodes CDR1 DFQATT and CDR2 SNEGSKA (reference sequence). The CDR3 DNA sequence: TGCAGCACAACCGACTGGACAGGGGGCCGGAATTCACCCCTCCACTTT. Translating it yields CSTTDWTGGRNSPLHF.

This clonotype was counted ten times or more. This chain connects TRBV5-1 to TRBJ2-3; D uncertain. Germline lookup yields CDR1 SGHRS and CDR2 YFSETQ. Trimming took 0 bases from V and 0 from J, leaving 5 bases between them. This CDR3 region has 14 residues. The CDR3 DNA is TGCGCCAGCAGCTTGGCGGTGAGCACAGATACGCAGTATTTT. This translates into CASSLAVSTDTQYF.

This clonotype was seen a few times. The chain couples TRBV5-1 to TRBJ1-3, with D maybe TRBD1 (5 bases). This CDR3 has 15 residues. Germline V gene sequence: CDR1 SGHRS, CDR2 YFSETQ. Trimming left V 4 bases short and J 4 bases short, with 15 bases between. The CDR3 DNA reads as TGCGCCAGCAGCGTAGCCGGGACGGCCGGAAACACCATATATTTT. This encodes CASSVAGTAGNTIYF.

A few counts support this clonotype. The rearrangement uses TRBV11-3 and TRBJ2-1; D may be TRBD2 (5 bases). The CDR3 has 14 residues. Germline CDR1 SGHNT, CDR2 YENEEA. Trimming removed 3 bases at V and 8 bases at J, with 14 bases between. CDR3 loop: CASSLMRGNHEQFF. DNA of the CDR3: TGTGCCAGCAGCTTGATGAGAGGGAACCATGAGCAGTTCTTC.

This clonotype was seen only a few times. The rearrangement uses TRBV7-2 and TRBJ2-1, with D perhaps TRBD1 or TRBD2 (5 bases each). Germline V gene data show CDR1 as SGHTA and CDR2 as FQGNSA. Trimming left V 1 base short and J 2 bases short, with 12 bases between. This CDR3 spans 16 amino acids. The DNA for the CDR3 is TGTGCCAGCAGCTTAGAGAAGGGGAGTACCTACAATGAGCAGTTCTTC. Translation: CASSLEKGSTYNEQFF.

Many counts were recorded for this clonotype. This chain's CDR3 is CASSFSGGTQYF. The CDR3 region has the DNA TGTGCCAGCAGTTTCTCAGGGGGTACGCAGTATTTT. The chain combines TRBV12-3 or TRBV12-4 with TRBJ2-3; TRBD1 matches at 7 bases. After removal of 3 bases from V and 8 bases from J, the junction contained 2 bases not matched to a gene. The CDR3 sequence is 12 residues long.

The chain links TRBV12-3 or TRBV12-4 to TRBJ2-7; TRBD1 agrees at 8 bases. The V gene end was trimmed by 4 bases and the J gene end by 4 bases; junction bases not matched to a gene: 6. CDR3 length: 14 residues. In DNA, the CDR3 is TGTGCCAGCAGTTATGGGACAGGAGTATACGAGCAGTACTTC. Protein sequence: CASSYGTGVYEQYF.

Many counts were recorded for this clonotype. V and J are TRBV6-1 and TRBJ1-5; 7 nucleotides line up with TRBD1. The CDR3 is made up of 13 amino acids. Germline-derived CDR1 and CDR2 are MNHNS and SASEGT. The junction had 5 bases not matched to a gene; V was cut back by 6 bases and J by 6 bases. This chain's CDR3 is CASSDSGGQPQHF. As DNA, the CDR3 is TGTGCCAGCAGCGACTCAGGGGGTCAGCCCCAGCATTTT.

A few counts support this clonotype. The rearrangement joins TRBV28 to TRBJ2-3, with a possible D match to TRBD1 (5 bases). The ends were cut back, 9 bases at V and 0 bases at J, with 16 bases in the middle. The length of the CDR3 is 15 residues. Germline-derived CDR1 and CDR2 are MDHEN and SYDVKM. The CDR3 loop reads CASGAPRRSTDTQYF. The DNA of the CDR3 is TGTGCCAGTGGGGCGCCCAGGCGTAGCACAGATACGCAGTATTTT.

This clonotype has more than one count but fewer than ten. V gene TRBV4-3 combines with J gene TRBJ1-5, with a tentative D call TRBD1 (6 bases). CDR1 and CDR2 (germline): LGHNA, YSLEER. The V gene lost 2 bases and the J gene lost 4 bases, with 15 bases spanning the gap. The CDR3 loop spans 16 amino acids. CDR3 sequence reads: CASSQNYREWNQPQHF. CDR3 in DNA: TGCGCCAGCAGCCAAAATTACAGGGAGTGGAATCAGCCCCAGCATTTT.

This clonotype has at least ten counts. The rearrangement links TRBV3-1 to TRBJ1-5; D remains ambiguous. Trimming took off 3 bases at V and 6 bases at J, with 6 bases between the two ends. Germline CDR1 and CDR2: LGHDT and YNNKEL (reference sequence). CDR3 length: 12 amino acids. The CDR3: CASSQRGQPQHF. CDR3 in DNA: TGTGCCAGCAGCCAGCGAGGTCAGCCCCAGCATTTT.

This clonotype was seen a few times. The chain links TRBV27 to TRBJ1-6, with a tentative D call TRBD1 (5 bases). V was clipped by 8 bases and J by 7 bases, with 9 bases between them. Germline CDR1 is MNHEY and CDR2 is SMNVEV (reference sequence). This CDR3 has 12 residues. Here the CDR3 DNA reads TGTGCCAGCCGGGACGGAAATTCACCCCTCCACTTT. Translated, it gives CASRDGNSPLHF.